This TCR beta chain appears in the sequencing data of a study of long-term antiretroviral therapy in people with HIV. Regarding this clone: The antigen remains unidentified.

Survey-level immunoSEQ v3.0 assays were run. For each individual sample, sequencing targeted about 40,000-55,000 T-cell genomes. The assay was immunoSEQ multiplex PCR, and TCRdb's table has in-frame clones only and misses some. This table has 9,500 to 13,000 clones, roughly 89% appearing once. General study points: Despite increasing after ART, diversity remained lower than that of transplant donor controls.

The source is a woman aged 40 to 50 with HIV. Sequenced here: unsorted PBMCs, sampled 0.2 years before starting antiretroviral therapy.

Here the CDR3 DNA reads TGTGCCAGCAGTCACCTGACAGGGGATTGGACAGATACGCAGTATTTT. Translation gives CASSHLTGDWTDTQYF. V gene TRBV25-1 combines with J gene TRBJ2-3; 8 bases align to TRBD1. From germline, CDR1 is MGHDK and CDR2 SYGVNS. V gave up 5 bases and J gave up 3 bases; unmatched junction bases: 10. The CDR3 consists of 16 residues. Based on the CDR3 plus reference TRBV25-1 and TRBJ2-3, the full variable domain is EADIYQTPRYLVIGTGKKITLECSQTMGHDKMYWYQQDPGMELHLIHYSYGVNSTEKGDLSSESTVSRIRTEHFPLTLESARPSHTSQYLCASSHLTGDWTDTQYFGPGTRLTVL.